The T cell receptor (beta chain) described here comes from a study of low-dose radiotherapy and immunotherapy resistance in tumors. Study background: Every 2 weeks, cohort 1 got 0.5 Gy, reaching 6.5 Gy to the planning target volume. Treatment of Cohort 2 consisted of 1 Gy per fraction every two weeks, amounting to 13 Gy over 26 weeks. Patients received 300 mg of oral aspirin each day across four cycles, commencing on cycle 1 day 1.

Indicated time point: after trial treatment. Sample treatment: LDRT plus nivolumab, ipilimumab, low-dose cyclophosphamide and aspirin (RACIN trial). The donors, trial participants, received nivolumab, ipilimumab, aspirin, low-dose cyclophosphamide and low-dose radiotherapy. Both TCRalpha and TCRbeta chains were reverse transcribed with V-gene-specific primers. TCR amplification ran about 20 PCR cycles using constant-region and V-primer adapter primers. One entry per CDR3 protein, called by TCRdb with MiXCR from the reads. The sample comprises about 39,000 distinct CDR3 sequences, around 20% of which are singletons, and 8% to 10% rests with the top ten. The germline CDR1 and CDR2 sequences are SNHLY and FYNNEI. CDR3 length: 13 amino acids. The V gene lost 7 bases and the J gene lost 12 bases, with 18 bases spanning the gap. The sample holds many counts of this clonotype.

The receptor was isolated from a female donor with ovarian cancer. The source material was PBMCs, sampled after low-dose radiotherapy plus immunotherapy. The rearrangement joins TRBV2 to TRBJ2-2; D possibly corresponds to TRBD2 (7 bases). CDR3 nucleotide sequence: TGTGCCAGCATCCGGGATGGGGGGGGGCAGCTGTTTTTT. This codes for CASIRDGGGQLFF.